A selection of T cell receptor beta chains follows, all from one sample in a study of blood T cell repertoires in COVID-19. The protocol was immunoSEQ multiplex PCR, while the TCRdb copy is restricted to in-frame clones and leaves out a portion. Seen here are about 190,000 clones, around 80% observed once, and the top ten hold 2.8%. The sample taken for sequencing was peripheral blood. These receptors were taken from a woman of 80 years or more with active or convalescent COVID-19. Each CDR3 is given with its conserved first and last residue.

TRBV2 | CASSVNGGGDTQYF
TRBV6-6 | CASSPGRRLSGGAKAEQFF
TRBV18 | CASSPGLRNTIYF
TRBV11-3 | CASSQGGGFQPQHF
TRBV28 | CASTPSGVRDTQYF
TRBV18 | CASSPNPGNEQFF
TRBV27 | CASGDSRAFF
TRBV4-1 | CASSLLAGGNNEQFF
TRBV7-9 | CASSEGVVNSPLHF
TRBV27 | CATADRRRYEQYF
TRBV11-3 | CASSLGVTRQGNNQPQHF
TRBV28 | CASSSPAGGGNIQYF
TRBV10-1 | CASGSGGTGELFF
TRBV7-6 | CASSLNRGPGYEAFF
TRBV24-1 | CATSDGDRGGYSGANVLTF
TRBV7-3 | CASSKFSGISYNEQFF
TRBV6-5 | CASSFGGAGSYYGYTF
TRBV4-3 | CASSQEPGINQPQHF
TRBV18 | CASSPTGDGNTIYF
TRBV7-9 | CASSLGSGGPSEQYF
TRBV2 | CASSDRGRNQPQHF
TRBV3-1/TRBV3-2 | CASSPGNEQFF
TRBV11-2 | CASSWGGDSPLHF
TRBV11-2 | CASRGTGQGAIDTQYF
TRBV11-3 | CASSLPGTLGDRDDQPQHF
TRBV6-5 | CASRDRVGANYGYTF
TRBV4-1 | CASSRQGDRNTGELFF
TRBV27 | CASRQAGHEAFF
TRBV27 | CASKGLESGRQISPLHF
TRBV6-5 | CASSYPEDNSPLHF
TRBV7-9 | CASSLETGDTEAFF
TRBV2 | CAAGGTNTGELFF
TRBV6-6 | CASSYSSGDYYGYTF
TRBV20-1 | CSASISRQGFNEKLFF
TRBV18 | CASSPGRDTEAFF
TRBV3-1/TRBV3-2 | CASSQVFLSGQGNYGYTF
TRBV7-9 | CASSLDRGDQPQHF
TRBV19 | CASSIGSLGEAFF
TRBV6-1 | CASSGIAGGPRDTQYF
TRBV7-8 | CASSPTTGVLYRYGYTF
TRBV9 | CASSVGGGWETQYF
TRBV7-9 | CASSSRQISGNTIYF
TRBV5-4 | CASSPHGGNEKLFF
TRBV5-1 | CASSLRDTGELFF
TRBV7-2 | CASSSRDRGVWWQYF
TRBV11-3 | CASSGQKGGEQYF
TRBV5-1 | CASTPSGGAFNEQFF
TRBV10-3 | CAISEMGGATDTQYF
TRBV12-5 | CASGFGTEAFF
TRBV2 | CASSVNREFTEAFF
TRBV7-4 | CASSFLLAGRSPEQFF
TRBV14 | CASSQGASGGGTYEQYF
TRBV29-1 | CSVDEAGTYEQYF